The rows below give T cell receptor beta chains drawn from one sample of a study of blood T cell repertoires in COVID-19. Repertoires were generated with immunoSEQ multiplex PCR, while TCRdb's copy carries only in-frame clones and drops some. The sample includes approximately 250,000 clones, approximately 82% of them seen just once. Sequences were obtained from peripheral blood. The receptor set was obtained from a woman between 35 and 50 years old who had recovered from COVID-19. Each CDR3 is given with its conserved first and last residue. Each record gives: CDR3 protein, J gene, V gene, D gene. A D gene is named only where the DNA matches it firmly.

CASSWRTGTDTQYF TRBJ2-3 TRBV5-6 -
CAWGQGQYNEKLFF TRBJ1-4 TRBV30 TRBD1
CASSKEAATSDLEDTQYF TRBJ2-3 TRBV21-1 -
CASSRGATGANVLTF TRBJ2-6 TRBV4-2 -
CASSYSTNYGYTF TRBJ1-2 TRBV7-9 -
CASSSTGMRQPQHF TRBJ1-5 TRBV28 -
CASKTTGDEQYF TRBJ2-7 TRBV12-3/TRBV12-4 TRBD1
CASTRSGGWTEAFF TRBJ1-1 TRBV5-1 -
CASVVRDSIYEQYF TRBJ2-7 TRBV6-5 TRBD1
CASSIQADREKGNTEAFF TRBJ1-1 TRBV19 TRBD1
CASSNRMEAFF TRBJ1-1 TRBV6-2/TRBV6-3 -
CASSWTATGELFF TRBJ2-2 TRBV5-6 -
CASSLSGGGRETQYF TRBJ2-5 TRBV6-5 -
CASSPGYGLAGDNEQFF TRBJ2-1 TRBV5-5 TRBD2
CASGQSRDIASYEQYF TRBJ2-7 TRBV9 -
CASSIAGTGDYEQYF TRBJ2-7 TRBV19 TRBD1
CASSYPQVVNYGYTF TRBJ1-2 TRBV6-5 -
CASSSSGVNTGELFF TRBJ2-2 TRBV11-2 TRBD2
CASSLADRGYNEQFF TRBJ2-1 TRBV6-2/TRBV6-3 TRBD1
CASRQEQGDYEQYF TRBJ2-7 TRBV2 TRBD1
CASSKGQGTYEQYF TRBJ2-7 TRBV4-2 TRBD1
CASSYLGTSTYEQYF TRBJ2-7 TRBV6-6 TRBD2